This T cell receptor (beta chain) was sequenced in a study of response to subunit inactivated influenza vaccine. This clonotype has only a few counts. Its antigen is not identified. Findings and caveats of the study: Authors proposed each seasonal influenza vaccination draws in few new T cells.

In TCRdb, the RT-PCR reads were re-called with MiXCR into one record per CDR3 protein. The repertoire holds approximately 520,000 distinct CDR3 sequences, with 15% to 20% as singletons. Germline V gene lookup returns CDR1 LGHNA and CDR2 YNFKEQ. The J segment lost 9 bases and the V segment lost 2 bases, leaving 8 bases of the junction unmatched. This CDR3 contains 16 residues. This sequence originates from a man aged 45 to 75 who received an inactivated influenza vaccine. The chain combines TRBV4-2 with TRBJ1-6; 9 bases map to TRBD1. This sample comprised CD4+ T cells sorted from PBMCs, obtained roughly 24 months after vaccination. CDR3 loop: CASSQNPGQGGSPLHF. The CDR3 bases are TGTGCCAGCAGCCAAAATCCGGGACAGGGTGGTTCACCCCTCCACTTT.